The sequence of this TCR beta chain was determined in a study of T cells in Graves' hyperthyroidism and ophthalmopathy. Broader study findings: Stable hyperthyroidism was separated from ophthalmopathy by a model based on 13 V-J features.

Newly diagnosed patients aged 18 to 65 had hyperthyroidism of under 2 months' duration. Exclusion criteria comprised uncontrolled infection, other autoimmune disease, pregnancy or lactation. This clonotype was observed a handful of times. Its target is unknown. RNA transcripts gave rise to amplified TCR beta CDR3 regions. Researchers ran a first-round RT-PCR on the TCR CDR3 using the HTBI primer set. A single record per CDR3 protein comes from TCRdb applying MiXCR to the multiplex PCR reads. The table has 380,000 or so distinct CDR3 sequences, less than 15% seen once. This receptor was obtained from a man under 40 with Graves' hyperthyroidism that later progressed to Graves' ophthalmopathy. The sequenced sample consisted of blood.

CDR3 in amino acids: CASSKDSGQSNQPQHF. Here the CDR3 DNA reads TGTGCCAGCAGCAAAGACTCGGGACAGAGCAATCAGCCCCAGCATTTT. The chain joins TRBV7-9 to TRBJ1-5, with TRBD1 matching 7 bases. The CDR3 covers 16 residues. Germline V CDR1 and CDR2: SEHNR, FQNEAQ (reference sequence). J lost 1 base, V lost 5 bases, and 8 bases had no gene match. Combining the CDR3 with reference TRBV7-9 and TRBJ1-5 gives the whole variable domain DTGVSQNPRHKITKRGQNVTFRCDPISEHNRLYWYRQTLGQGPEFLTYFQNEAQLEKSRLLSDRFSAERPKGSFSTLEIQRTEQGDSAMYLCASSKDSGQSNQPQHFGDGTRLSIL.